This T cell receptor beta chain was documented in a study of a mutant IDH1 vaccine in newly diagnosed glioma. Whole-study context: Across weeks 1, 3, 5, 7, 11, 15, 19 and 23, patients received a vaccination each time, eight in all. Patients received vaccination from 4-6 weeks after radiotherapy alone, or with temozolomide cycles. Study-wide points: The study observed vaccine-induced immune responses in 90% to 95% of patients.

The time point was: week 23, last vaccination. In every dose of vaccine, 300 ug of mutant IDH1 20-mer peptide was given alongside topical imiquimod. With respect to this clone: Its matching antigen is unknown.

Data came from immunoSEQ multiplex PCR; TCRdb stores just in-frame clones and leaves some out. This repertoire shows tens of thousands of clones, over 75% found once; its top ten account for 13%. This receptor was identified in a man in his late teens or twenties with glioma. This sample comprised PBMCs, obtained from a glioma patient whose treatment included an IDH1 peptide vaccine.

The CDR3 DNA sequence: TGTGCCAGCAGCGGGACAACCCCCTACGAGCAGTACTTC. It specifies CASSGTTPYEQYF. This chain links TRBV27 with TRBJ2-7; D is possibly TRBD1 (6 bases). The V and J ends lost 6 bases and 2 bases respectively, with 11 bases between them. CDR1 and CDR2 (germline): MNHEY, SMNVEV (reference sequence). CDR3 size: 13 residues.